This T cell receptor (beta chain) appears in the sequencing data of a study of blood T cell repertoires in COVID-19. Background on the study: Whether acute or convalescent, the COVID-19 samples came from the United States, Italy and Spain.

The table lists this clone with a count of one. Patients in Seattle were enrolled during active infection, then followed longitudinally. CDR3 length: 14 amino acids. V shed 3 bases and J shed 1 base, with 10 bases lying between them. Germline CDR1 SGHNT, CDR2 YYREEE (reference sequence). TCRdb's copy holds only in-frame clones and misses some; the assay was immunoSEQ multiplex PCR. Among 350,000 to 450,000 clones listed, approximately 87% were seen once. The specimen was peripheral blood. The sequence was obtained from a woman aged 55-69 years with COVID-19, enrolled during active disease. V is TRBV5-4 and J is TRBJ1-1; tentatively, D is TRBD1 (6 bases). The CDR3 protein is CASSSVTGNTEAFF. The CDR3 region has the DNA TGTGCCAGCAGCTCCGTGACAGGGAACACTGAAGCTTTCTTT.